This entry is about one TCR beta chain. This entry belongs to a study of blood T cell repertoires in COVID-19. Germline CDR1 is LNHDA and CDR2 is SQIVND (reference sequence). Losses at the gene ends were 6 bases for V and 6 bases for J; bases not matched to a gene: 9. The CDR3 spans 15 residues. Clones were read by immunoSEQ multiplex PCR, and TCRdb kept only the in-frame ones, dropping some. Of more than 200,000 clones listed, approximately 90% are singletons. This clonotype was sampled from a man aged 35 to 55 who had recovered from COVID-19. The sample taken for sequencing was PBMCs or T cells enriched from blood (not recorded which). This chain uses TRBV19 with TRBJ1-5, with 9 bases matching TRBD1. DNA for the CDR3: TGTGCCAGTAGAACCGTGGACAGGGGCACTCAGCCCCAGCATTTT. It codes for CASRTVDRGTQPQHF.